The T cell receptor (beta chain) under discussion was sequenced for a study of T-cell memory formation after mild COVID-19. This clonotype occurred a few times. From the 5' RACE reads, TCRdb called clonotypes with MiXCR, one entry per CDR3 protein. The table has roughly 500,000 distinct CDR3 sequences, roughly 21% seen once. Trimming cost V 4 bases and J 4 bases, with 13 bases left between them. CDR3 length: 14 residues. Germline lookup yields CDR1 SEHNR and CDR2 FQNEAQ (reference sequence). The origin of this receptor is an adult woman who had mild COVID-19 (a few samples of this study predate the infection). Cell type and time point are not known. The sample consisted of PBMCs or a T cell subset sorted from them (not recorded which). V and J are TRBV7-9 and TRBJ1-1, with D perhaps matching TRBD1 (5 bases). The CDR3 is CASSSPGRITEAFF. The CDR3 DNA follows: TGTGCCAGCAGCTCACCGGGACGTATCACTGAAGCTTTCTTT.